Described below is a single T cell receptor (beta chain) sequence and its context. The CDR3 totals 14 residues. Germline V gives CDR1 SGHRS, CDR2 YFSETQ. V gave up 6 bases and J gave up 7 bases; unmatched junction bases: 11. The data were taken from a study of T-cell memory formation after mild COVID-19. One entry per CDR3 protein, called by TCRdb with MiXCR from the 5' RACE reads. The sample consists of about 290,000 distinct CDR3 sequences, around a sixth of them appearing once. Source material: PBMCs or a T cell subset sorted from them (not recorded which). The chain combines TRBV5-1 with TRBJ1-2; 8 bases map to TRBD1. The source is a man between 18 and 29 years old who had mild COVID-19 (a few samples of this study predate the infection). Cell type and time point are not known. The CDR3 loop is CASTPGQGGIGYTF. In nucleotides, the CDR3 is TGCGCCAGCACCCCAGGACAGGGCGGTATTGGCTACACCTTC.